This T cell receptor beta chain came from a study of T cells in localized non-small cell lung cancer. General study findings and limits: Uninvolved adjacent lung had higher T cell clonality than tumor and all other tissues. In adjacent lung appeared a median roughly 56 of the top 100 tumor clones. Multi-region tumor sequencing was not done, so intratumor heterogeneity could not be excluded.

Remarks on this clone: Its antigen is as yet unknown.

Produced via immunoSEQ multiplex PCR; TCRdb's table is partial and in-frame only. The data hold 31,000 or so clones, with less than 90% observed a single time. Germline CDR1 and CDR2: GTSNPN and SVGIG (reference sequence). V was pared by 4 bases and J by 3 bases, with 24 bases of the junction left unmatched. This CDR3 has 20 amino acids. This TCR came from an older female donor with stage I lung adenocarcinoma. The V and J genes are TRBV30 and TRBJ1-1, with 9 bases fitting TRBD1. This material consisted of peripheral blood, taken before any cancer treatment. The CDR3 sequence is CAWKVRPGTGNRFAHTEAFF. The CDR3 DNA sequence: TGTGCCTGGAAAGTACGGCCCGGGACAGGGAATCGTTTCGCCCACACTGAAGCTTTCTTT. Full variable domain (missing parts from reference TRBV30 and TRBJ1-1): SQTIHQWPATLVQPVGSPLSLECTVEGTSNPNLYWYRQAAGRGLQLLFYSVGIGQISSEVPQNLSASRPQDRQFILSSKKLLLSDSGFYLCAWKVRPGTGNRFAHTEAFFGQGTRLTVV.